This T cell receptor beta chain is from a study of blood T cells in healthy people across ages. Across the whole study: The capture of about one barcoded beta molecule per two T cells was achieved by template switching.

CDR3 length equals 14 residues. J was trimmed by 3 bases and V by 3 bases; bases with no gene match: 4. Germline V lookup: CDR1 MDHEN, CDR2 SYDVKM. Researchers report isolating at least 6.5 million PBMCs per sample. Total RNA extracted from each sample amounted to at least 5 micrograms. A word on this clonotype: Its antigen is not identified.

It was with a sample-barcoded 5' primer and a J-beta primer mix that a second PCR of roughly 6 to 12 cycles was run. TCRdb used MiXCR to reprocess the 5' RACE reads, holding one entry per CDR3 protein. The sample has some 760,000 distinct CDR3 sequences, approximately 25% seen once. Overall study results and limits: What prevented conclusive comparison of naive and antigen-experienced cells was that PBMCs were unsorted.

These same records also appear under a second study, on T cells of mothers and their children.

The receptor's source is a boy aged 10-17 years in good health. Sequencing was performed on blood. The chain links TRBV28 to TRBJ2-7, with 8 bases that match TRBD1. The CDR3 coding sequence is TGTGCCAGCAGTTTCGGGGACAGGAACTACGAGCAGTACTTC. Its protein product is CASSFGDRNYEQYF.